This T cell receptor beta chain was sequenced in a study of blood T cell repertoires in COVID-19 (dated by TCRdb to 2020 to 2021). In the study overall: The collaborator samples originated in the United States, Italy and Spain and spanned the acute and convalescent phases of COVID-19. The prospective study material was composed of cDNA or gDNA derived from T cells, B-cell-depleted T cells, or PBMCs. The dataset comprised deeply sampled blood TCRbeta repertoires from subjects exposed to, actively infected with, or recovered from COVID-19. The repertoires were made available in a free public database intended to serve as a resource for research on the immune response to SARS-CoV-2. Samples came from the ongoing ImmuneRACE study (first 160 participants) plus 1,254 subjects from 6 global collaborators. Sample metadata almost always included a de-identified subject ID, COVID-19 status, age in years and sex. Where HLA class I and class II types were available, the types were taken from metadata supplied by the sample provider, not from assay-based typing. Broad study findings and their caveats: Clinical and demographic metadata were provided uncurated, with the amount varying by source and participant.

One collaborating source in Seattle enrolled patients during active infection and followed them longitudinally through the course of disease. The collaborating institutions used their own protocols to collect whole blood in K2EDTA tubes. For TCRbeta analysis, collaborators shipped samples as frozen whole blood, isolated PBMCs, or DNA extracted from either of those sample types. TCRbeta CDR3 regions were amplified from genomic DNA by means of the immunoSEQ Assay, a bias-controlled multiplex PCR. The original methods were these. The number of nucleated cells in each sample was estimated by amplification of reference gene primers within the assay. Sequence reads were collapsed and filtered to measure the absolute abundance of every unique TCRbeta CDR3 rearrangement. Productive Simpson clonality was computed per sample as the square root of Simpson's diversity index over productive rearrangements. TCRdb retrieved this table from immuneACCESS and kept in-frame rearrangements only. Not all clones are present; in checked studies, unresolved V genes account for under half, and no reason is known for the remainder. The D gene and trimming were derived from the DNA, and the V and J assignments and clone size from that table. In all, the sample holds roughly 480,000 clones, and 80% to 90% of those were seen once. The ten largest clones take up 0.75% to 0.9% of the sample.

This clone has more than one count but fewer than ten. No cognate antigen has been identified for it. Base qualities are not recorded, but no much larger clone differs from it by a single base. Sequenced input: peripheral blood. The source is a man younger than 35 with COVID-19, enrolled during active disease.

The CDR3 protein is CASSLDQRENYEQYF. At the DNA level, the sequence is TGTGCCAGCAGCTTAGACCAGCGGGAGAACTACGAGCAGTACTTC. This sequence uses TRBV11-3 and TRBJ2-7; TRBD2 agrees with 8 junctional bases. There are 15 amino acids in the CDR3, from cysteine to phenylalanine inclusive. Only the CDR3 part of the read is kept: 45 bases, read in frame from the first base. CDR1 and CDR2 are read off the germline V gene as SGHNT and YENEEA. At the junction V is shortened by 0 bases and J by 3 bases; bases outside the gene matches: 4.